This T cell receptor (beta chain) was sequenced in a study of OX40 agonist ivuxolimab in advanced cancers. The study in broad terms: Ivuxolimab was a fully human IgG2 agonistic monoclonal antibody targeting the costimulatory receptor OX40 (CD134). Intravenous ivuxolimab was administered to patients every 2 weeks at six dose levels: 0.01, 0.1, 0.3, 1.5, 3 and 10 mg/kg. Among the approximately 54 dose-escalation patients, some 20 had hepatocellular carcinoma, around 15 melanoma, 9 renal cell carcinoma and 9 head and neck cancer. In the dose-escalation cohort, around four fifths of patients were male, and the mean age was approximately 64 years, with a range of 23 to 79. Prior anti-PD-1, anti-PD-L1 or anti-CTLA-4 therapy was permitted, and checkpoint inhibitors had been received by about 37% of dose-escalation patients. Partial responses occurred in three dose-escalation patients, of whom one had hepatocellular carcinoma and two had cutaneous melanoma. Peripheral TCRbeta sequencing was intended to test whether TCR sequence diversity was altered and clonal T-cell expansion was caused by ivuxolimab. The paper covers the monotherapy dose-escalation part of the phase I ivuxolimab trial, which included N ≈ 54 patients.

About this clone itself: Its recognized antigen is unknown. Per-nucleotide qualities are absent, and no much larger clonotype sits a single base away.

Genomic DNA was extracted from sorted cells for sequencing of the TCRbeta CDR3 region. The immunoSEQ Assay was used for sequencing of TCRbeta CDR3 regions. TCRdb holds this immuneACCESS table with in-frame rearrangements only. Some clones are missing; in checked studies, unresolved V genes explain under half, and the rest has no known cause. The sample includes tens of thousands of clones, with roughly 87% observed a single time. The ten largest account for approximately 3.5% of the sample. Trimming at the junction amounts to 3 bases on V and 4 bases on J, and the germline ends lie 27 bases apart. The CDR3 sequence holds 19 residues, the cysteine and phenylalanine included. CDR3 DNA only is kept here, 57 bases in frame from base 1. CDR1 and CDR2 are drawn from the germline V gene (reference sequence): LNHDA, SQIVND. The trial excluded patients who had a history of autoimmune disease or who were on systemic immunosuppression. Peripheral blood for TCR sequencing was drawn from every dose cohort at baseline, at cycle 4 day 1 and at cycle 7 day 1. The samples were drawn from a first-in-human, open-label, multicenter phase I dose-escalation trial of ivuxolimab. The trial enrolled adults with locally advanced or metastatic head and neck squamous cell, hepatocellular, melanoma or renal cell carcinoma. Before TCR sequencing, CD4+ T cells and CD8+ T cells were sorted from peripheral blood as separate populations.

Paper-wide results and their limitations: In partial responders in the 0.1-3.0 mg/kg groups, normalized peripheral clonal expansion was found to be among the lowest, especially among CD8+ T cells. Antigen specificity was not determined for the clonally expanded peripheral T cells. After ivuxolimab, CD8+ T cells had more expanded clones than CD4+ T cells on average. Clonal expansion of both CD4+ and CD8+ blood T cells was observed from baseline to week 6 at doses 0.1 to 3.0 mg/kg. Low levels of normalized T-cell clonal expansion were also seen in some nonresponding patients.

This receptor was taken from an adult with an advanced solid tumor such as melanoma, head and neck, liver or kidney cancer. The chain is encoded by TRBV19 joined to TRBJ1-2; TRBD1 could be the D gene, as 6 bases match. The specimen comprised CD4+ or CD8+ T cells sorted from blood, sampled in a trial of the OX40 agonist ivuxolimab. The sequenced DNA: TGTGCCAGTAGTATGGAGGGCAATAAATGGGGGCTTCACCGCTATGGCTACACCTTC. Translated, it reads CASSMEGNKWGLHRYGYTF.